This T cell receptor beta chain was documented in a study of T cells in Graves' hyperthyroidism and ophthalmopathy. Germline V gene lookup returns CDR1 SNHLY and CDR2 FYNNEI. V was pared by 5 bases and J by 13 bases, with 17 bases between. The CDR3 extends over 12 amino acids. Of note for this clonotype: Its antigen is unidentified. This sequence may be a read error, since a much larger clone differs from it by one base.

TCR beta CDR3 region amplification was performed from RNA transcripts. The primer set for the first-round RT-PCR of the TCR CDR3 was HTBI. MiXCR, run by TCRdb on the multiplex PCR reads, gives a single entry per CDR3 protein. The data hold hundreds of thousands of distinct CDR3 sequences, with 45% observed a single time. Findings and limits, study-wide: Ophthalmopathy onset followed model prediction by a median about seven months.

The genes are TRBV2 and TRBJ1-1; D is unresolved. This TCR was recovered from an adult man with Graves' disease, either hyperthyroidism or ophthalmopathy (not recorded which). The sample was peripheral blood or thyroid tissue (not recorded which). CDR3 bases: TGTGCCAGCAGTTTAAATGGTGGAGTGCTTTTCTTT. It specifies CASSLNGGVLFF.